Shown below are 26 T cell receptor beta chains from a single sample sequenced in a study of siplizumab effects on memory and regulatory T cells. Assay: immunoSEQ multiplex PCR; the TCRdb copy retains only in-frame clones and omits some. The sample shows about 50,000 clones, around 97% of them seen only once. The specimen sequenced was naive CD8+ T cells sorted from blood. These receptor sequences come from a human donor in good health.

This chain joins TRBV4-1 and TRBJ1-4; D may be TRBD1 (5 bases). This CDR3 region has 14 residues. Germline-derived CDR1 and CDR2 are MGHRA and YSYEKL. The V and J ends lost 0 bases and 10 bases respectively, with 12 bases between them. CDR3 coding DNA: TGCGCCAGCAGCCAAGAGCCGGCGGGGGTAAAACTGTTTTTT. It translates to CASSQEPAGVKLFF.

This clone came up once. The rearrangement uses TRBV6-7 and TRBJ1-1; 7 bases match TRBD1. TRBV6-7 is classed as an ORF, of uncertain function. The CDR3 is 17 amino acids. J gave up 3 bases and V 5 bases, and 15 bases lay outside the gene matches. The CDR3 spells CASSRCRDSLWDTEAFF. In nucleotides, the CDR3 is TGTGCCAGCAGTAGATGCCGGGACAGCCTTTGGGACACTGAAGCTTTCTTT.

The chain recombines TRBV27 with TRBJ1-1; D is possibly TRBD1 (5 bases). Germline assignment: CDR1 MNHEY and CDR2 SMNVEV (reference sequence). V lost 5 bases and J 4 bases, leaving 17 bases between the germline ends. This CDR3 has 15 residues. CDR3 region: CASSNRGTVTTEAFF. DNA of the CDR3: TGTGCCAGCAGTAACCGAGGGACGGTAACCACTGAAGCTTTCTTT.

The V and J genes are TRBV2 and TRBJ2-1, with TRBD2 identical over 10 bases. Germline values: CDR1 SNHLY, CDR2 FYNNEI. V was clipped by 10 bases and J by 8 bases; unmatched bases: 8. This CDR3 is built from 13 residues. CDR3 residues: CATLLAGVYEQFF. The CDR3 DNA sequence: TGTGCCACACTGCTAGCGGGAGTTTATGAGCAGTTCTTC.

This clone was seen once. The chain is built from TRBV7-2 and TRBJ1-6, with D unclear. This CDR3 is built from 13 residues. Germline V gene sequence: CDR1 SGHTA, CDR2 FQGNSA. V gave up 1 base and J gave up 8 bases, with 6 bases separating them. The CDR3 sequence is CASSLEWYSPLHF. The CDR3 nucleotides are TGTGCCAGCAGCTTAGAGTGGTATTCACCCCTCCACTTT.

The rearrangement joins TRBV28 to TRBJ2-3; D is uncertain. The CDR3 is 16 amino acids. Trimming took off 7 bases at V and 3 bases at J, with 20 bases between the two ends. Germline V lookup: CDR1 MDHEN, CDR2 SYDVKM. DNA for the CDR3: TGTGCCAGCACTACGTCAGCCGGACCACCGACAGATACGCAGTATTTT. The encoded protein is CASTTSAGPPTDTQYF. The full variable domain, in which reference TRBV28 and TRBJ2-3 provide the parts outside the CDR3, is DVKVTQSSRYLVKRTGEKVFLECVQDMDHENMFWYRQDPGLGLRLIYFSYDVKMKEKGDIPEGYSVSREKKERFSLILESASTNQTSMYLCASTTSAGPPTDTQYFGPGTRLTVL.

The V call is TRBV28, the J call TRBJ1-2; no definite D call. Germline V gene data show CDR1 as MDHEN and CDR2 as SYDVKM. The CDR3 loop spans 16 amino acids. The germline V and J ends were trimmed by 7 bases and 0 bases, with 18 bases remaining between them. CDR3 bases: TGTGCCAGCATGAACGGTCCGGGCTCCGCTAACTATGGCTACACCTTC. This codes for CASMNGPGSANYGYTF.

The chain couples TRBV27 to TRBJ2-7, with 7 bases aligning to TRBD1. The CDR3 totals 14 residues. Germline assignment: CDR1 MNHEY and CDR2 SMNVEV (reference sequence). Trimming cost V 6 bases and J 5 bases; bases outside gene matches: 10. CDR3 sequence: CASRIFDRVHEQYF. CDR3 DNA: TGTGCCAGCAGGATCTTCGACAGGGTCCACGAGCAGTACTTC.

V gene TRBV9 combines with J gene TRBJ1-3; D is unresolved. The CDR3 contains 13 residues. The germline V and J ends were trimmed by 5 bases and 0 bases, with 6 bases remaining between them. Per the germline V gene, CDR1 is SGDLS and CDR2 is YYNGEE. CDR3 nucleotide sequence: TGTGCCAGCAGACGGGACTCTGGAAACACCATATATTTT. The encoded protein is CASRRDSGNTIYF.

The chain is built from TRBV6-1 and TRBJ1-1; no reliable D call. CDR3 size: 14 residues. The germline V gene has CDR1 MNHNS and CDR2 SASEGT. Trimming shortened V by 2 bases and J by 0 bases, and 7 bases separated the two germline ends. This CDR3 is CASSERLVNTEAFF. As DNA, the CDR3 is TGTGCCAGCAGTGAAAGACTGGTGAACACTGAAGCTTTCTTT.

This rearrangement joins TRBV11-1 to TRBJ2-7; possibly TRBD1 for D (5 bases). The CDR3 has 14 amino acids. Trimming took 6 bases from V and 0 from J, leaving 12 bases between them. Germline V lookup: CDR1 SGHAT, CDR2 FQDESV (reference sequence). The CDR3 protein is CASRGQGSSYEQYF. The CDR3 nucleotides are TGTGCCAGCAGAGGGCAGGGAAGCTCCTACGAGCAGTACTTC.

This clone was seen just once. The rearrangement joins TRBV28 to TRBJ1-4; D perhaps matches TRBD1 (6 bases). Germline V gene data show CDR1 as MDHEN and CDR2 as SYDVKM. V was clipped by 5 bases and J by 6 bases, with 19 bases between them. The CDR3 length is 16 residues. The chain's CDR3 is CASSPLGGAPDEKLFF. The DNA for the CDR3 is TGTGCCAGCAGTCCCCTCGGGGGGGCGCCGGATGAAAAACTGTTTTTT.

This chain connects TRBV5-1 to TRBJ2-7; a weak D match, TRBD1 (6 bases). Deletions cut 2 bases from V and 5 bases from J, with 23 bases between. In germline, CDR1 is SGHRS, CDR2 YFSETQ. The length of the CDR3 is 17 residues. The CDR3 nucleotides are TGCGCCAGCAGCTTCAACATAAAGGACAGCCCCCTGGACGAGCAGTACTTC. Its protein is CASSFNIKDSPLDEQYF.

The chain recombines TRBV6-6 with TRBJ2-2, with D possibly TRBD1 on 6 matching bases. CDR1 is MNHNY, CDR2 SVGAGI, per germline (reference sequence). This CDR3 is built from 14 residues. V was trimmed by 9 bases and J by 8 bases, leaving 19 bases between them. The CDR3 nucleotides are TGTGCCAGTCGACAGGAGGCCGAGGGTGGGGAGCTGTTTTTT. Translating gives CASRQEAEGGELFF.

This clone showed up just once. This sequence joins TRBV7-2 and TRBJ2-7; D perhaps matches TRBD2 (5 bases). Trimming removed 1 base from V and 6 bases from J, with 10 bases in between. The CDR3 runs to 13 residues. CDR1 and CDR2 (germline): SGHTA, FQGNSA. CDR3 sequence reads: CASSLGLAFEQYF. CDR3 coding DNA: TGTGCCAGCAGCTTAGGGCTAGCTTTCGAGCAGTACTTC.

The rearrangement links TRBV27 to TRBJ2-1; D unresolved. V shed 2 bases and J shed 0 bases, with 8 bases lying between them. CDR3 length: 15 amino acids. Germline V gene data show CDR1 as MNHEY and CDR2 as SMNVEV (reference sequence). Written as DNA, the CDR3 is TGTGCCAGCAGTTTAGGACCGAACTCCTACAATGAGCAGTTCTTC. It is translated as CASSLGPNSYNEQFF.

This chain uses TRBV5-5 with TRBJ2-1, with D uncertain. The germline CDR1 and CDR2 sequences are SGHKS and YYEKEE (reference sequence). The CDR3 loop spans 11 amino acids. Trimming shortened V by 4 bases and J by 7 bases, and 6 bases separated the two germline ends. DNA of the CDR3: TGTGCCAGCAGCGTCGTTAATGAGCAGTTCTTC. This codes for CASSVVNEQFF.

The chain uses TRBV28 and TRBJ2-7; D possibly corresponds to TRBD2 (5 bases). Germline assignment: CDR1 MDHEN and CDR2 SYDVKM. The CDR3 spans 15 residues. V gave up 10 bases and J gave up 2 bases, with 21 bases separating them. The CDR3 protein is CATRGRSSQTYEQYF. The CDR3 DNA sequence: TGTGCCACCCGGGGTCGATCTAGCCAAACCTACGAGCAGTACTTC.

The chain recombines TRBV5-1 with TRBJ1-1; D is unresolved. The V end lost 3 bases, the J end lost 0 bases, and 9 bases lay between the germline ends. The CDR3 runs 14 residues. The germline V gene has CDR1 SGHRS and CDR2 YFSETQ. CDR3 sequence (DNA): TGCGCCAGCAGCTGGGCAGGAATGAACACTGAAGCTTTCTTT. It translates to CASSWAGMNTEAFF.

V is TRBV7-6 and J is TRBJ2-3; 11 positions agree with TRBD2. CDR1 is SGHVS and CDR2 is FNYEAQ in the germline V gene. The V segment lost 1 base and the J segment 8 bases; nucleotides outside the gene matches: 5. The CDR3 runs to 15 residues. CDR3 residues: CASSLVSGREITQYF. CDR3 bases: TGTGCCAGCAGCTTAGTTAGCGGGAGGGAGATTACGCAGTATTTT.

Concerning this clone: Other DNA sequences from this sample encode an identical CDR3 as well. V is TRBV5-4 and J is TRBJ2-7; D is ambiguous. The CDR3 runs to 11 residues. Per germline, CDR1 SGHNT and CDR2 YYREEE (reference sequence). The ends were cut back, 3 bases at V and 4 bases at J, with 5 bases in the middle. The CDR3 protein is CASSSSYEQYF. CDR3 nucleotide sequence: TGTGCCAGCAGCTCCTCTTACGAGCAGTACTTC.

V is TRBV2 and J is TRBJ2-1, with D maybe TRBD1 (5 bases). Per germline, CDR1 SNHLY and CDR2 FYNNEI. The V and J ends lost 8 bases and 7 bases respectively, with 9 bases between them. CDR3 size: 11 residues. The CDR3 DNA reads TGTGCCAGCGTCAAGGGGAATGAGCAGTTCTTC. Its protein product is CASVKGNEQFF.

This CDR3 reads CASSPRQGSSGANVLTF. DNA for the CDR3: TGCGCCAGCAGCCCCCGACAGGGGAGCTCTGGGGCCAACGTCCTGACTTTC. The chain uses TRBV4-1 and TRBJ2-6; 8 bases match TRBD1. This CDR3 is built from 17 residues. Per the germline V gene, CDR1 is MGHRA and CDR2 is YSYEKL. J gave up 0 bases and V 4 bases, and 5 bases lay outside the gene matches.

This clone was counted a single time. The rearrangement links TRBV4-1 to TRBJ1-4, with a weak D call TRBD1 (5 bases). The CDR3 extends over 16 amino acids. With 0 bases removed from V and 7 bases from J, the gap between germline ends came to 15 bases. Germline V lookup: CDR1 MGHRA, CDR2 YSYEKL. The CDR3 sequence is CASSQEEQESGEKLFF. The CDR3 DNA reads TGCGCCAGCAGCCAAGAAGAACAGGAGTCTGGTGAAAAACTGTTTTTT.

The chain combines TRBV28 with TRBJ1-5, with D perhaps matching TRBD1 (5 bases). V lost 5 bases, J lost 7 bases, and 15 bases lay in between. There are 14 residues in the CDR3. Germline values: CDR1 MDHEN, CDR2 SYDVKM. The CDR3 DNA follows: TGTGCCAGCAGTACCTACCACTCAGGGCAGCCCCAGCATTTT. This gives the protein CASSTYHSGQPQHF.

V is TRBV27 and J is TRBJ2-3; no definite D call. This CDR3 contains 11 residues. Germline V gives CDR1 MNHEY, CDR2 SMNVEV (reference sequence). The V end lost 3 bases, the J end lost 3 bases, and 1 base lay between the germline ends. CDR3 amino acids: CASSLTDTQYF. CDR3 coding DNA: TGTGCCAGCAGTTTGACAGATACGCAGTATTTT.